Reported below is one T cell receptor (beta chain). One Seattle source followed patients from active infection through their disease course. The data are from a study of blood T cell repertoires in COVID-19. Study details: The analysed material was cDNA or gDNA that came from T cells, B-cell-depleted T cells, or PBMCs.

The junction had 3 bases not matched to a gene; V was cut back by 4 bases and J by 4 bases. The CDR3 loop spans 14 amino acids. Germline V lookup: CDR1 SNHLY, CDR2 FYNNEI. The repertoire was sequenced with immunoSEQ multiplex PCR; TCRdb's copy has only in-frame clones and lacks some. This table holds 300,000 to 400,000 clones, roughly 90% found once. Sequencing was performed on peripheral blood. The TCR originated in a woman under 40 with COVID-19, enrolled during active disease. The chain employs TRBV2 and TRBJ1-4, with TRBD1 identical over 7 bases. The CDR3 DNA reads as TGTGCCAGCAGTGTAGGACAGGTTAATGAAAAACTGTTTTTT. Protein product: CASSVGQVNEKLFF. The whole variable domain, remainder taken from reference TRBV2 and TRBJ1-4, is EPEVTQTPSHQVTQMGQEVILRCVPISNHLYFYWYRQILGQKVEFLVSFYNNEISEKSEIFDDQFSVERPDGSNFTLKIRSTKLEDSAMYFCASSVGQVNEKLFFGSGTQLSVL.